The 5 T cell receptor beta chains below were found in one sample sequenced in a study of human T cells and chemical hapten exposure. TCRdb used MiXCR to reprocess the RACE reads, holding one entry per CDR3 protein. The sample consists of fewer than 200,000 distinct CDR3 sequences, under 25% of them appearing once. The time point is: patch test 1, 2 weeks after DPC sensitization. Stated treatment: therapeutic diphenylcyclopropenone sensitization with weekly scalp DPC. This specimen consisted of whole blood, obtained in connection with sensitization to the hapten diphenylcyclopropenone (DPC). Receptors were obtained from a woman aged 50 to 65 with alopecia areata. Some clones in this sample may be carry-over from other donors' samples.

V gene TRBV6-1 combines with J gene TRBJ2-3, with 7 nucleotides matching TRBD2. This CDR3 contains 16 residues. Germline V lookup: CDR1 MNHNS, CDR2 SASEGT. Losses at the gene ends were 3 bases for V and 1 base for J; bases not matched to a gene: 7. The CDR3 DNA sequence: TGTGCCAGCAGTGAGACGCCTAGCGGAGGCACAGATACGCAGTATTTT. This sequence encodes CASSETPSGGTDTQYF.

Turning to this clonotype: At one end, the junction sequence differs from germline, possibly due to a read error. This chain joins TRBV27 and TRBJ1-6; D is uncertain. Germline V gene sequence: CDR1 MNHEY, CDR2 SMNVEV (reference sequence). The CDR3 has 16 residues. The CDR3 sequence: CASWTPKGSPWSHLHF. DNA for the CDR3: TGTGCCAGCTGGACCCCAAAGGGTTCACCGTGGTCACACCTCCACTTT.

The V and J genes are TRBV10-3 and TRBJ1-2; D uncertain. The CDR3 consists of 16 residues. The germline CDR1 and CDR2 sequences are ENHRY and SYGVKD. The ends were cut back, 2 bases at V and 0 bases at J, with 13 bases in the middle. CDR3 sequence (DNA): TGTGCCATCAGTGAGGATACTAGGGTTTCTAACTATGGCTACACCTTC. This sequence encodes CAISEDTRVSNYGYTF.

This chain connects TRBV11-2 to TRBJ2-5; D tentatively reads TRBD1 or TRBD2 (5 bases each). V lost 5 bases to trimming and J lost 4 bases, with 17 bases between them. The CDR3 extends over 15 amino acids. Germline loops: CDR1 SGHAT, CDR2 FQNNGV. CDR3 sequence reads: CASSPGGARGETQYF. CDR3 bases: TGTGCCAGCAGCCCTGGGGGAGCCCGGGGAGAGACCCAGTACTTC.

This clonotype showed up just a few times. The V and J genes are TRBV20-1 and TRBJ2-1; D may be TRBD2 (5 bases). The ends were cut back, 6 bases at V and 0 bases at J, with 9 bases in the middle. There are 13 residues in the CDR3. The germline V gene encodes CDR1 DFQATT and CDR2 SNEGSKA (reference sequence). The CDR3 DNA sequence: TGCAGTGCCGCGGCGGGCTCCTACAATGAGCAGTTCTTC. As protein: CSAAAGSYNEQFF.